This is a list of T cell receptor beta chains from one sample in a study of beta chain features in type 1 diabetes. TCRdb keeps only in-frame clones here, not all; method: immunoSEQ multiplex PCR. The sample lists roughly 400,000 clones, 8.5% to 10% seen once, with roughly 0.6% in the top ten. Sequences were obtained from central memory CD4+ T cells from blood. The receptors derive from a man younger than 40 with type 1 diabetes. Both conserved end residues are part of each CDR3. A D gene is named only where the DNA matches it firmly. The size entry is marked missing in some rows and otherwise reads once, few, many or a size class.

14	TRBJ2-5	TRBV2	.	.	TGTGCCAGCACCTCCAGACAGGAACAAGAGACCCAGTACTTC	CASTSRQEQETQYF
16	TRBJ2-3	TRBV4-1	.	.	TGCGCCAGCAGCCAAGATCGGTCTTCAAGCACAGATACGCAGTATTTT	CASSQDRSSSTDTQYF
15	TRBJ2-7	TRBV5-1	.	TRBD1	TGCGCCAGCAGCCTACAGGGGACAGCCGGCGGCGAGCAGTACTTC	CASSLQGTAGGEQYF
18	TRBJ2-7	TRBV1	.	.	TGCACCAGCAGCTACCCTGGGGGGGAGGGCCGTTTGTCCTACGAGCAGTACTTC	CTSSYPGGEGRLSYEQYF
14	TRBJ2-7	TRBV21-1	.	.	TGTGCCAGCAGCAAAGCTAGCGGGAGCTACGAGCAGTACTTC	CASSKASGSYEQYF
15	TRBJ1-2	TRBV7-3	.	.	TGTGCCAGCAGTCGTACACAGGGAGCTAACTATGGCTACACCTTC	CASSRTQGANYGYTF
10	TRBJ2-1	TRBV20-1	.	.	TGCAGTGCTAGCGAGAATGAGCAGTTCTTC	CSASENEQFF
16	TRBJ1-2	TRBV5-1	.	TRBD1	TGCGCCAGCAGCCCGCCAGGGGCGCAGGGGGTCTATGGCTACACCTTC	CASSPPGAQGVYGYTF
15	TRBJ2-1	TRBV7-9	few	.	TGTGCCAGCAGCTCAGACAGCAGGGCCTACAATGAGCAGTTCTTC	CASSSDSRAYNEQFF
13	TRBJ2-5	TRBV7-2	.	.	TGTGCCAGCAGCTTAGCGATGGTGGAGACCCAGTACTTC	CASSLAMVETQYF
15	TRBJ2-1	TRBV9	.	.	TGTGCCAGCAGCCAGCGCGGGAAGACCTACAATGAGCAGTTCTTC	CASSQRGKTYNEQFF
15	TRBJ1-1	TRBV10-2	few	TRBD1	TGCGCCAGCAGTCCCCGGGACAGGGGTGGCACTGAAGCTTTCTTT	CASSPRDRGGTEAFF
16	TRBJ2-4	TRBV21-1	many	.	TGTGCCAGCAGCATGTCTAACCTCTCCGTGTTAAACATTCAGTACTTC	CASSMSNLSVLNIQYF
16	TRBJ2-7	TRBV28	few	TRBD1	TGTGCCAGCAGCCCGCCGGGGACAGGGGGCATCGACGAGCAGTACTTC	CASSPPGTGGIDEQYF
14	TRBJ2-3	TRBV5-1	few	TRBD2	TGCGCCAGCAGTCCAGCGGGAGGCACAGATACGCAGTATTTT	CASSPAGGTDTQYF
12	TRBJ2-5	TRBV14	medium-sized	.	TGTGCCAGCAGCCCCCTTTTGGGTGACCAGTACTTC	CASSPLLGDQYF
14	TRBJ2-5	TRBV7-9	.	TRBD1	TGTGCCAGCAGCTTGGGACAGTTCCAAGAGACCCAGTACTTC	CASSLGQFQETQYF
14	TRBJ1-5	TRBV28	many	.	TGTGCCAGCAGTTCCCACAGAACCAATCAGCCCCAGCATTTT	CASSSHRTNQPQHF
15	TRBJ2-7	TRBV28	.	.	TGTGCCAGCAGTTTAGGCCTTGCCAGGGACTACGAGCAGTACTTC	CASSLGLARDYEQYF
14	TRBJ1-1	TRBV5-1	few	.	TGCGCCAGCAGCTTGGGGCAGGGGTACCCTGAAGCTTTCTTT	CASSLGQGYPEAFF
13	TRBJ2-3	TRBV29-1	few	.	TGCAGCGAGGGCGGGGCTGGGACAGATACGCAGTATTTT	CSEGGAGTDTQYF
14	TRBJ1-1	TRBV9	few	.	TGTGCCAGCAGCGTAAGTAGCAGCAACACTGAAGCTTTCTTT	CASSVSSSNTEAFF
15	TRBJ1-4	TRBV25-1	few	TRBD1	TGTGCCAGCAGTGAGGGGACAGGGAGAGGTGAAAAACTGTTTTTT	CASSEGTGRGEKLFF
12	TRBJ2-7	TRBV19	.	.	TGTGCCAGTAGTATCAACAACTACGAGCAGTACTTC	CASSINNYEQYF
12	TRBJ1-6	TRBV2	few	.	TGTGCCAGCAGGCTCTATGGGTCACCCCTCCACTTT	CASRLYGSPLHF
14	TRBJ2-2	TRBV7-9	few	TRBD1	TGTGCCAGCAGCCGACAGGGGCACACCGGGGAGCTGTTTTTT	CASSRQGHTGELFF
16	TRBJ2-3	TRBV7-2	few	TRBD2	TGTGCCAGCAGCCTGGGACTAGCGGAGTACACAGATACGCAGTATTTT	CASSLGLAEYTDTQYF
14	TRBJ1-2	TRBV7-2	many	TRBD1	TGTGCCAGCAGCCCAACGCAGGGGGCATATGGCTACACCTTC	CASSPTQGAYGYTF
13	TRBJ1-1	TRBV6-1	.	.	TGTGCCAGCAGAAGGTTACAGAACACTGAAGCTTTCTTT	CASRRLQNTEAFF
14	TRBJ2-5	TRBV6-5	many	.	TGTGCCAGCAAGAAATCTCCCGCTTCGGAGACCCAGTACTTC	CASKKSPASETQYF
15	TRBJ1-1	TRBV5-1	few	TRBD1	TGCGCCAGCAGCTTGGGACAGGGGGCTGGAACTGAAGCTTTCTTT	CASSLGQGAGTEAFF
14	TRBJ1-5	TRBV28	few	.	TGTGCCAGCAGCTCCGGACGGACTAATCAGCCCCAGCATTTT	CASSSGRTNQPQHF
15	TRBJ1-4	TRBV27	.	.	TGTGCCAGCTCCCAGTCACCCCATCGAGGGGAAAAACTGTTTTTT	CASSQSPHRGEKLFF
15	TRBJ2-5	TRBV1	.	.	TGCACCAGCAGCCAAGGACTAGCGGGAGAAGAGACCCAGTACTTC	CTSSQGLAGEETQYF
14	TRBJ2-7	TRBV5-1	.	.	TGCGCCAGCAGCCCGGACATCAGCTCCTACGAGCAGTACTTC	CASSPDISSYEQYF
13	TRBJ1-1	TRBV7-9	few	.	TGTGCCAGCAACCCACAGGGCCCCACTGAAGCTTTCTTT	CASNPQGPTEAFF